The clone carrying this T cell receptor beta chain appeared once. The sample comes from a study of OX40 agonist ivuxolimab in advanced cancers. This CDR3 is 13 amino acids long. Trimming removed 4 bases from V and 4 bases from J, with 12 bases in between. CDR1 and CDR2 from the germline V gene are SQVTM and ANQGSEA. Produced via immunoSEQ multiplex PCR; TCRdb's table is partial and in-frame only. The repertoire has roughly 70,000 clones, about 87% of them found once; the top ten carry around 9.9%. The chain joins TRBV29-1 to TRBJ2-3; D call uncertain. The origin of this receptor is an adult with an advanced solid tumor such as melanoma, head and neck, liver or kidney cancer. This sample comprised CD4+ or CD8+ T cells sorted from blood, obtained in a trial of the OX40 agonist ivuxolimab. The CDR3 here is CSVGAISADTQYF. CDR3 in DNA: TGCAGCGTTGGAGCAATTTCGGCAGATACGCAGTATTTT.